This paragraph reports one T cell receptor (beta chain). This record comes from a study of control samples from healthy donors and cancer patients. TCRdb's copy holds only in-frame clones and misses some; the assay was immunoSEQ multiplex PCR. Seen here are around 180,000 clones, about 90% observed once, and the top ten hold nearly 5%. The length of the CDR3 is 14 residues. Trimming removed 6 bases from V and 2 bases from J; junction bases left unmatched: 4. Germline values: CDR1 MRHNA, CDR2 SNTAGT. The sample comprised blood. The clonotype originates from a woman younger than 45 in good health. This chain joins TRBV6-4 and TRBJ1-2; 9 nucleotides line up with TRBD1. CDR3 coding DNA: TGTGCCAGCAGAACCGGGACAGGGAACTATGGCTACACCTTC. This codes for CASRTGTGNYGYTF.